The rows below give T cell receptor beta chains drawn from one sample of a study of shared clonotypes between healthy human individuals. The table came from immunoSEQ multiplex PCR; TCRdb's copy has only in-frame clones and leaves some out. This table has about 2.2 million clones, approximately 92% appearing once. Input material: naive CD8+ T cells from PBMCs. The receptors stem from a man between 18 and 29 years old in good health. Some clones in this sample may be carry-over from other donors' samples. Each CDR3 is given without its conserved first and last residue.

>TRBJ1-1|TRBV2
ATRPRGEAF
>TRBJ2-5|TRBV9
ASSVAGGGETQY
>TRBJ2-3|TRBV9
ASSVQQGMADTQY
>TRBJ2-1|TRBV28
ASRRTISSYNEQF
>TRBJ1-2|TRBV29-1
SVPGQGGGGYT
>TRBJ2-2|TRBV5-4
ASSSGETGELF
>TRBJ2-7|TRBV5-6
ASSWDRGSYEQY
>TRBJ2-3|TRBV27
ASSSSQGSDTQY
>TRBJ2-2|TRBV28
ASSGTGGSGELF
>TRBJ1-2|TRBV4-1
ASSQGAANNYGYT